Below, 20 T cell receptor beta chains from the same sample are listed, as sequenced in a study of cytomegalovirus exposure and HLA in healthy donors. Researchers ran the PCR with 60 Vbeta and 13 Jbeta primers. The table came from immunoSEQ multiplex PCR; TCRdb's copy has only in-frame clones and leaves some out. There are some 87,000 clones in the sample; 62% occur only once, and about 5% lies in the top ten. The sequencing input was PBMCs. These receptors originate from a young woman in good health and CMV-seropositive.

This rearrangement joins TRBV11-2 to TRBJ1-1; TRBD1 matches at 9 bases. The CDR3 has 15 amino acids. Germline-derived CDR1 and CDR2 are SGHAT and FQNNGV. The V segment lost 5 bases and the J segment 6 bases; nucleotides outside the gene matches: 10. The CDR3 spells CASSPQGAGSPEAFF. In nucleotides, the CDR3 is TGTGCCAGCAGCCCACAGGGGGCCGGGAGCCCTGAAGCTTTCTTT.

The genes are TRBV7-2 and TRBJ2-1; D gene unclear. Germline-derived CDR1 and CDR2 are SGHTA and FQGNSA. The length of the CDR3 is 13 residues. V was pared by 1 base and J by 9 bases, with 10 bases between. CDR3 amino acids: CASSLVLYGEQFF. The CDR3 region has the DNA TGTGCCAGCAGCTTAGTATTGTACGGTGAGCAGTTCTTC.

This chain links TRBV19 with TRBJ2-3; unclear D gene. V was shortened by 0 bases and J by 4 bases, with 8 bases between the two germline ends. Germline V gene lookup returns CDR1 LNHDA and CDR2 SQIVND (reference sequence). This CDR3 is 14 amino acids long. The CDR3 region is CASSIELSADTQYF. The CDR3 nucleotides read TGTGCCAGTAGTATAGAACTATCGGCAGATACGCAGTATTTT.

This clone was seen a few times. The J gene is TRBJ1-6, the V gene TRBV16, with D perhaps matching TRBD1 (5 bases). V dropped 6 bases and J dropped 7 bases, with 19 bases sitting between them. The CDR3 is made up of 16 amino acids. The germline CDR1 and CDR2 sequences are KGHSY and FQNENV. CDR3 in amino acids: CASRDPRGGRNSPLHF. CDR3 bases: TGTGCCAGCAGAGACCCGCGGGGGGGGAGGAATTCACCCCTCCACTTT. The entire variable domain, with the rest obtained from reference TRBV16 and TRBJ1-6, is as follows: GEEVAQTPKHLVRGEGQKAKLYCAPIKGHSYVFWYQQVLKNEFKFLISFQNENVFDETGMPKERFSAKCLPNSPCSLEIQATKLEDSAVYFCASRDPRGGRNSPLHFGNGTRLTVT.

In its sample, this clone was seen a few times. This chain connects TRBV6-4 to TRBJ2-3; 8 positions agree with TRBD2. CDR1 is MRHNA and CDR2 is SNTAGT in the germline V gene. This CDR3 is 14 amino acids long. V was pared by 3 bases and J by 2 bases, with 1 base of the junction left unmatched. The chain's CDR3 is CASSEAGATDTQYF. CDR3 sequence (DNA): TGTGCCAGCAGTGAAGCGGGAGCCACAGATACGCAGTATTTT.

V usage is TRBV7-6 and J usage is TRBJ2-5, with TRBD2 identical over 8 bases. TRBJ2-7 matches the DNA end more closely, so the J call is doubtful. The CDR3 loop spans 13 amino acids. Germline V gene sequence: CDR1 SGHVS, CDR2 FNYEAQ. CDR3 in amino acids: CASSSLAGYEQYF. Here the CDR3 DNA reads TGTGCCAGCAGCTCTCTAGCGGGCTACGAGCAGTACTTC.

This clone showed up just a few times. The V and J genes are TRBV19 and TRBJ2-2; 12 bases fit TRBD2. V trimming: 5 bases; J trimming: 9 bases; junction bases outside the gene matches: 4. From germline, CDR1 is LNHDA and CDR2 SQIVND (reference sequence). This CDR3 has 14 amino acids. In DNA, the CDR3 is TGTGCCAGTAGTGAACTAGCGGGGGGTCGGGAGCTGTTTTTT. This codes for CASSELAGGRELFF.

This clone has a handful of counts. The CDR3 is CSVDPSMNEQFF. CDR3 DNA: TGCAGCGTTGACCCCTCTATGAATGAGCAGTTCTTC. The chain recombines TRBV29-1 with TRBJ2-1; D unclear. This CDR3 has 12 amino acids. Germline V lookup: CDR1 SQVTM, CDR2 ANQGSEA. With 3 bases removed from V and 7 bases from J, the gap between germline ends came to 10 bases.

This chain links TRBV5-5 with TRBJ2-3, with 7 bases fitting TRBD2. J was trimmed by 0 bases and V by 2 bases; bases with no gene match: 3. Germline loops: CDR1 SGHKS, CDR2 YYEKEE (reference sequence). CDR3 length equals 15 residues. For the CDR3, the DNA is TGTGCCAGCAGCTTCGTCGGGGGGAGCACAGATACGCAGTATTTT. It yields the protein CASSFVGGSTDTQYF. The entire variable domain, with the rest obtained from reference TRBV5-5 and TRBJ2-3, is as follows: DAGVTQSPTHLIKTRGQQVTLRCSPISGHKSVSWYQQVLGQGPQFIFQYYEKEERGRGNFPDRFSARQFPNYSSELNVNALLLGDSALYLCASSFVGGSTDTQYFGPGTRLTVL.

The rearrangement links TRBV6-5 to TRBJ2-3, with D possibly being TRBD1 (5 bases). Germline CDR1 reads MNHEY; CDR2 reads SVGAGI. V lost 6 bases to trimming and J lost 1 base, with 11 bases between them. This CDR3 has 14 amino acids. CDR3: CASRYDRRTDTQYF. The CDR3 DNA follows: TGTGCCAGCAGATACGACAGACGCACAGATACGCAGTATTTT.

This chain uses TRBV7-8 with TRBJ2-3; D remains unclear. Trimming shortened V by 5 bases and J by 1 base, and 19 bases separated the two germline ends. The germline V gene encodes CDR1 SGHVS and CDR2 FQNEAQ. This CDR3 comprises 17 residues. CDR3 residues: CASSPRFIGRGTDTQYF. The DNA for the CDR3 is TGTGCCAGCAGCCCCCGGTTTATTGGGCGCGGCACAGATACGCAGTATTTT.

V usage is TRBV4-3 and J usage is TRBJ2-5; a possible D gene is TRBD1 (7 bases). CDR3 length equals 16 residues. The V end lost 0 bases, the J end lost 5 bases, and 16 bases lay between the germline ends. CDR1 LGHNA and CDR2 YSLEER come from the germline V gene. The CDR3 DNA reads TGCGCCAGCAGCCAAGATCTGAGACAGGGAGGCGAGACCCAGTACTTC. Its translation is CASSQDLRQGGETQYF.

The rearrangement joins TRBV11-3 to TRBJ2-5, with D perhaps TRBD1 (6 bases). The CDR3 covers 14 residues. Trimming stripped 8 bases from V and 5 bases from J, with 18 bases between. Germline V gene data show CDR1 as SGHNT and CDR2 as YENEEA. CDR3: CASHADSVSETQYF. The CDR3 region has the DNA TGTGCCAGCCATGCGGACAGCGTATCGGAGACCCAGTACTTC.

This chain links TRBV2 with TRBJ2-7; D is possibly TRBD1 (7 bases). Germline V gene data show CDR1 as SNHLY and CDR2 as FYNNEI. V was trimmed by 7 bases and J by 2 bases, leaving 12 bases between them. This CDR3 region has 13 residues. The CDR3 reads CASTGGQTYEQYF. The CDR3 DNA sequence: TGTGCCAGCACCGGGGGACAGACCTACGAGCAGTACTTC.

This sequence joins TRBV29-1 and TRBJ2-2, with 7 bases identical to TRBD1. The CDR3 runs to 13 residues. The V gene's germline CDR1 is SQVTM and CDR2 ANQGSEA. The V segment lost 6 bases and the J segment 2 bases; nucleotides outside the gene matches: 3. CDR3 protein: CSVDRANTGELFF. In DNA form, the CDR3 reads TGCAGCGTCGACAGGGCCAACACCGGGGAGCTGTTTTTT.

The CDR3 sequence: CASSGGRSNQPQHF. Here the CDR3 DNA reads TGTGCCAGCAGTGGGGGGCGCAGCAATCAGCCCCAGCATTTT. The chain joins TRBV2 to TRBJ1-5; tentatively, D is TRBD1 (6 bases). Deletions cut 4 bases from V and 1 base from J, with 8 bases between. The CDR3 spans 14 residues. Germline V gene lookup returns CDR1 SNHLY and CDR2 FYNNEI.

The chain recombines TRBV28 with TRBJ2-1; TRBD1 agrees at 9 bases. The germline V gene has CDR1 MDHEN and CDR2 SYDVKM. The V gene end was trimmed by 3 bases and the J gene end by 2 bases; junction bases not matched to a gene: 5. The CDR3 is 16 amino acids. The CDR3 protein is CASSFSGTGTYNEQFF. CDR3 bases: TGTGCCAGCAGTTTTTCCGGGACAGGGACCTACAATGAGCAGTTCTTC.

This sequence joins TRBV27 and TRBJ1-5, with TRBD1 as a possible D gene (6 bases). The CDR3 extends over 18 amino acids. Trimming removed 5 bases at V and 0 bases at J, with 20 bases between. CDR1 and CDR2 from the germline V gene are MNHEY and SMNVEV (reference sequence). The CDR3 DNA follows: TGTGCCAGCAGTCCGAGGCCTCAGGACAGATATAGCAATCAGCCCCAGCATTTT. Translation: CASSPRPQDRYSNQPQHF.

This clone was counted a few times. The chain is built from TRBV11-2 and TRBJ1-6; TRBD1 is a possible D gene (6 bases). CDR3 length: 13 residues. V shed 6 bases and J shed 7 bases, with 10 bases lying between them. The germline CDR1 and CDR2 sequences are SGHAT and FQNNGV. The CDR3, as DNA: TGTGCCAGCAGAGGACAGAACAATTCACCCCTCCACTTT. Its translation is CASRGQNNSPLHF.

The chain links TRBV4-1 to TRBJ2-2, with D perhaps matching TRBD1 (6 bases). The V and J ends lost 3 bases and 11 bases respectively, with 22 bases between them. Germline CDR1 is MGHRA and CDR2 is YSYEKL. CDR3 size: 16 residues. Written as DNA, the CDR3 is TGCGCCAGCAGCCATCTCCCCCCCGGGGTACAGGGAGAGCTGTTTTTT. Its translation: CASSHLPPGVQGELFF.